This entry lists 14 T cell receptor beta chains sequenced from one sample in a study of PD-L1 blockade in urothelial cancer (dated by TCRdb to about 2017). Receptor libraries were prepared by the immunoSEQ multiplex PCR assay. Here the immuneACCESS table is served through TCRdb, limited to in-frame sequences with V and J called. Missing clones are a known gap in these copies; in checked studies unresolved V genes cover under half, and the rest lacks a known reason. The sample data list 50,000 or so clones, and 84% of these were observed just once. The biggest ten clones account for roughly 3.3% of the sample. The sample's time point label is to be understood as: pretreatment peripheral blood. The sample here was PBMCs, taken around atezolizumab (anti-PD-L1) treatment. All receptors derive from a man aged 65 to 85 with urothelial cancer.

The CDR3 bases are TGTGCCAGCAACCTATTCCCTTCCTACGAGCAGTACTTC. This codes for CASNLFPSYEQYF. The chain combines TRBV28 with TRBJ2-7; D is undetermined. CDR1 is MDHEN and CDR2 is SYDVKM in the germline V gene. The V end was cut by 7 bases, the J end by 1 base, with 11 bases between. There are 13 residues in the CDR3. Using reference TRBV28 and TRBJ2-7 for the parts outside the CDR3, the full variable domain is DVKVTQSSRYLVKRTGEKVFLECVQDMDHENMFWYRQDPGLGLRLIYFSYDVKMKEKGDIPEGYSVSREKKERFSLILESASTNQTSMYLCASNLFPSYEQYFGPGTRLTVT.

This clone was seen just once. For the CDR3, the DNA is TGTGCCAGAACCTCCCGGCGGGCGTTCACAGATACGCAGTATTTT. It is translated as CARTSRRAFTDTQYF. The chain is built from TRBV11-3 and TRBJ2-3; D perhaps matches TRBD2 (5 bases). Per germline, CDR1 SGHNT and CDR2 YENEEA. This CDR3 spans 15 amino acids. Trimming pared 9 bases from V and 2 bases from J, leaving 18 bases between.

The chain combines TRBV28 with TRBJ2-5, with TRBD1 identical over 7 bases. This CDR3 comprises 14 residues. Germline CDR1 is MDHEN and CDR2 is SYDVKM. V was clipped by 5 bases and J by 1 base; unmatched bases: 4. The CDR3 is CASSVRDSQETQYF. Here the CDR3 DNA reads TGTGCCAGCAGTGTCCGGGACAGCCAAGAGACCCAGTACTTC.

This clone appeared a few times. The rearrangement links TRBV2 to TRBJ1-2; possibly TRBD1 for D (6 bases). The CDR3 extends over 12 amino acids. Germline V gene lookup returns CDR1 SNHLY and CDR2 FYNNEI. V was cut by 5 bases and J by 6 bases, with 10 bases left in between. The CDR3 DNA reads TGTGCCAGCAGTACAGGGTTTGATGGCTACACCTTC. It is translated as CASSTGFDGYTF.

In nucleotides, the CDR3 is TGTGCCAGCAGCTCGCGTGGCGGGAGTCCAGCCTACGAGCAGTACTTC. It encodes CASSSRGGSPAYEQYF. The rearrangement uses TRBV5-5 and TRBJ2-7, with 7 positions matching TRBD2. CDR3 length: 16 amino acids. With 3 bases clipped from V and 2 bases from J, the junction kept 11 bases outside the gene matches. Germline V lookup: CDR1 SGHKS, CDR2 YYEKEE (reference sequence).

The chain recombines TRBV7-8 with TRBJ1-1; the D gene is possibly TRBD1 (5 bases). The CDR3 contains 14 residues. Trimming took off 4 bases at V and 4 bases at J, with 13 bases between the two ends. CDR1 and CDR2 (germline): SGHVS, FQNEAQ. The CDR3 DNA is TGTGCCAGCAGCTCCACAGGTGTAGCCACTGAAGCTTTCTTT. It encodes CASSSTGVATEAFF.

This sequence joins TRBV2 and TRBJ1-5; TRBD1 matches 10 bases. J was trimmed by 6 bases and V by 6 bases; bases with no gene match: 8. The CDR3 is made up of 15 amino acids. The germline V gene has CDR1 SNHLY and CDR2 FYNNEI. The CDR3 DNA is TGTGCCAGCAGAAAGACAGGGGGCGCGGGTCAGCCCCAGCATTTT. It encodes CASRKTGGAGQPQHF.

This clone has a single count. CDR3 sequence reads: CASSPDREGANVLTF. The CDR3, as DNA: TGTGCCAGCAGCCCCGACAGGGAAGGGGCCAACGTCCTGACTTTC. V and J are TRBV28 and TRBJ2-6; 7 bases align to TRBD1. The junction had 6 bases not matched to a gene; V was cut back by 6 bases and J by 4 bases. The CDR3 length is 15 residues. The germline V gene encodes CDR1 MDHEN and CDR2 SYDVKM.

The CDR3 sequence is CASSLSQRMEQYF. Here the CDR3 DNA reads TGTGCCAGCAGCTTATCGCAGCGTATGGAGCAGTACTTC. The chain is built from TRBV7-6 and TRBJ2-7; D is ambiguous. CDR1 and CDR2 from the germline V gene are SGHVS and FNYEAQ. Trimming removed 2 bases at V and 7 bases at J, with 12 bases between. The CDR3 has 13 amino acids.

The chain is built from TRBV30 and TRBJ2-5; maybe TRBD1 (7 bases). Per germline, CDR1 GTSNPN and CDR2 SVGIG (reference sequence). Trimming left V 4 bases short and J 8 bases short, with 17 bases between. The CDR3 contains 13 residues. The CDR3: CAWNGQGGRTQYF. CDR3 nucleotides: TGTGCCTGGAATGGTCAGGGGGGACGAACCCAGTACTTC.

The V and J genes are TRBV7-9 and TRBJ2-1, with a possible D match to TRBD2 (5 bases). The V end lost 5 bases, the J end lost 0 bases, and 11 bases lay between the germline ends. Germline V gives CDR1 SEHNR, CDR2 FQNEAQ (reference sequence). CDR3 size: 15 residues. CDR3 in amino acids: CASSMDFSSYNEQFF. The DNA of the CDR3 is TGTGCCAGCAGCATGGACTTCAGCTCCTACAATGAGCAGTTCTTC. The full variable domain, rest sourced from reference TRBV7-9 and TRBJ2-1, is DTGVSQNPRHKITKRGQNVTFRCDPISEHNRLYWYRQTLGQGPEFLTYFQNEAQLEKSRLLSDRFSAERPKGSFSTLEIQRTEQGDSAMYLCASSMDFSSYNEQFFGPGTRLTVL.

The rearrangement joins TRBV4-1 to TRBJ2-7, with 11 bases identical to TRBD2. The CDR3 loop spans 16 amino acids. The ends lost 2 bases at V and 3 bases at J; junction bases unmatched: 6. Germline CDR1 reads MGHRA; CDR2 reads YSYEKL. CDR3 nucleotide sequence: TGCGCCAGCAGCCAATCTACTAGCGGGAGTCTCTACGAGCAGTACTTC. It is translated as CASSQSTSGSLYEQYF.

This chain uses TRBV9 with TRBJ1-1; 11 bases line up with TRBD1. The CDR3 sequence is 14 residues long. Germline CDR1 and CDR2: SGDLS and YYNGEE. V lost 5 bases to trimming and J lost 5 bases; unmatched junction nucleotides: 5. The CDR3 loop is CASSRTGGPTEAFF. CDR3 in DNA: TGTGCCAGCAGTAGGACAGGGGGCCCAACTGAAGCTTTCTTT. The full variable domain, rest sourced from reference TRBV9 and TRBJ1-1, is DSGVTQTPKHLITATGQRVTLRCSPRSGDLSVYWYQQSLDQGLQFLIQYYNGEERAKGNILERFSAQQFPDLHSELNLSSLELGDSALYFCASSRTGGPTEAFFGQGTRLTVV.

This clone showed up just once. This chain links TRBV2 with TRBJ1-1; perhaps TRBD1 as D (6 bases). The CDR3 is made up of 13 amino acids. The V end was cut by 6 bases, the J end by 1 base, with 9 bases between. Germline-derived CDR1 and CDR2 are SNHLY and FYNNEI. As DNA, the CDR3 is TGTGCCAGCAGGGAGACAGGGAACACTGAAGCTTTCTTT. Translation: CASRETGNTEAFF.